This T cell receptor (beta chain) was obtained from a study of T-cell reconstitution after alpha-beta-depleted transplantation in children. Study conclusions and caveats: Several hundred graft clones that had expanded were reportedly the source of alpha-beta T cells about two months after transplant. Newly produced T cells mostly accounted for T-cell counts and diversity one year post-transplant. Some patients' high day-60 TCRbeta diversity was traced to surviving recipient T cells and thymic progenitors.

Unique molecular identifiers were built into the TCRbeta library. A single record per CDR3 protein comes from TCRdb applying MiXCR to the PCR reads. The profile shows 300,000 to 400,000 distinct CDR3 sequences, roughly 15% of them singletons. Comment on this clonotype: Its antigen is undetermined.

This sequence was found in a male patient between 2 and 15 years old who had a stem cell transplant for acute lymphoblastic leukemia, so the T cells may come from the graft donor. The material sequenced was PBMCs, mostly from graft donor cells, taken 360 days after TCRalphabeta/CD19-depleted stem cell transplant.

CDR3 DNA: TGCAGTGCTACCAGGACTAGCGGGAGCACAGATACGCAGTATTTT. This sequence encodes CSATRTSGSTDTQYF. The rearrangement joins TRBV20-1 to TRBJ2-3, with TRBD2 matching over 11 bases. Unmatched junction bases numbered 3, after V lost 4 bases and J lost 0 bases. CDR3 length equals 15 residues. CDR1 DFQATT and CDR2 SNEGSKA come from the germline V gene (reference sequence).